The source of this T cell receptor (beta chain) is a study of cytomegalovirus exposure and HLA in healthy donors. Primers: 60 Vbeta forward and 13 Jbeta reverse. Libraries were prepared by immunoSEQ multiplex PCR; TCRdb keeps only in-frame clonotypes and omits some of them. Of about 160,000 clones in the sample, roughly 80% were seen once. The junction had 4 bases not matched to a gene; V was cut back by 2 bases and J by 0 bases. This CDR3 comprises 15 residues. The germline V gene encodes CDR1 MNHNY and CDR2 SVGAGI (reference sequence). Sequenced material: PBMCs. The J gene is TRBJ2-7, the V gene TRBV6-6, with 7 nucleotides matching TRBD2. This TCR came from a man aged 18 to 30 in good health and CMV-seropositive. The CDR3 spells CASSYGLADSYEQYF. In nucleotides, the CDR3 is TGTGCCAGCAGTTACGGGCTAGCGGACTCCTACGAGCAGTACTTC.